The 25 T cell receptor beta chains below were found in one sample sequenced in a study of CD8 T cells in Susac syndrome. Reverse transcription used about 0.45 to 1 ug RNA and random hexamers. TCRdb processed the immunoSEQ multiplex PCR reads anew with MiXCR; each CDR3 protein has one entry. The table has around 90,000 distinct CDR3 sequences, 96% seen once; the top ten hold 0.55% to 0.8%. The sample was CD8+ T cells from PBMCs. The source is a human donor with Susac syndrome.

The rearrangement joins TRBV6-6 to TRBJ2-1, with D uncertain. The CDR3 extends over 13 amino acids. V was trimmed by 0 bases and J by 7 bases, leaving 7 bases between them. Germline assignment: CDR1 MNHNY and CDR2 SVGAGI (reference sequence). CDR3 nucleotides: TGTGCCAGCAGTTACTCATACAAAAATGAGCAGTTCTTC. It yields the protein CASSYSYKNEQFF.

This CDR3 is CASSLFRGGGETQYF. The CDR3 DNA sequence: TGTGCCAGCAGCTTATTCCGGGGGGGCGGGGAGACCCAGTACTTC. The chain couples TRBV11-2 to TRBJ2-5, with TRBD2 matching 8 bases. V shed 2 bases, J shed 5 bases, and the junction held 7 bases outside the gene matches. CDR3 length equals 15 residues. Germline V lookup: CDR1 SGHAT, CDR2 FQNNGV. The full variable domain, in which reference TRBV11-2 and TRBJ2-5 provide the parts outside the CDR3, is EAGVAQSPRYKIIEKRQSVAFWCNPISGHATLYWYQQILGQGPKLLIQFQNNGVVDDSQLPKDRFSAERLKGVDSTLKIQPAKLEDSAVYLCASSLFRGGGETQYFGPGTRLLVL.

V usage is TRBV6-1 and J usage is TRBJ2-2, with D hard to call. CDR1 and CDR2 from the germline V gene are MNHNS and SASEGT. The CDR3 has 16 amino acids. V lost 6 bases and J 0 bases, leaving 14 bases between the germline ends. CDR3 protein: CASSHGEDSNTGELFF. CDR3 nucleotides: TGTGCCAGCAGCCACGGAGAGGATTCGAACACCGGGGAGCTGTTTTTT.

This chain joins TRBV7-9 and TRBJ2-1; D call uncertain. V was trimmed by 7 bases and J by 4 bases, leaving 14 bases between them. The CDR3 runs to 14 residues. Germline loops: CDR1 SEHNR, CDR2 FQNEAQ (reference sequence). CDR3 nucleotides: TGTGCCAGCACCTATGACGGCCGGTACAATGAGCAGTTCTTC. This translates into CASTYDGRYNEQFF.

Points on this clonotype: The DNA is omitted, as the CDR3 cannot be located on it reliably, and the CDR3 follows TCRdb's listing. The chain recombines TRBV12-3 or TRBV12-4 with TRBJ1-5; the table gives TRBD1 as D, unverified against the DNA. A total of 15 residues make up the CDR3, ends included. The CDR3 reads CASSFGEGSNQPQHF.

The V and J genes are TRBV7-9 and TRBJ2-7, with a weak D call TRBD2 (6 bases). Trimming left V 4 bases short and J 2 bases short, with 21 bases between. The CDR3 is 17 residues long. CDR1 SEHNR and CDR2 FQNEAQ come from the germline V gene (reference sequence). The CDR3 protein is CASSSSGSLSLTYEQYF. Written as DNA, the CDR3 is TGTGCCAGCAGCTCTTCCGGGAGCCTATCCCTCACCTACGAGCAGTACTTC.

V is TRBV20-1 and J is TRBJ2-7; the D is unclear. The germline V and J ends were trimmed by 5 bases and 1 base, with 12 bases remaining between them. Germline values: CDR1 DFQATT, CDR2 SNEGSKA (reference sequence). This CDR3 has 13 residues. The chain's CDR3 is CSAPTQVSYEQYF. The CDR3 DNA reads TGCAGTGCTCCCACCCAGGTATCCTACGAGCAGTACTTC.

The chain carries TRBV3-1 and TRBJ2-5, with unresolved D. This CDR3 has 15 amino acids. Germline V gene data show CDR1 as LGHDT and CDR2 as YNNKEL (reference sequence). The V end was cut by 0 bases, the J end by 4 bases, with 12 bases between. The CDR3: CASSQDEVLGETQYF. CDR3 DNA: TGTGCCAGCAGCCAAGATGAGGTCCTCGGAGAGACCCAGTACTTC.

The chain employs TRBV13 and TRBJ2-7, with a possible D match to TRBD1 (6 bases). Germline V gene sequence: CDR1 PRHDT, CDR2 FYEKMQ (reference sequence). V was cut by 8 bases and J by 2 bases, with 16 bases left in between. The CDR3 has 14 amino acids. CDR3 nucleotides: TGTGCCAGCCGTATACAGGGTTCAGCCTACGAGCAGTACTTC. This gives the protein CASRIQGSAYEQYF.

On this clonotype: At one end the junction does not follow the germline gene, possibly because of a read error. The genes are TRBV7-7 and TRBJ2-5; TRBD2 matches at 9 bases. The CDR3 contains 15 residues. CDR1 is SSHAT, CDR2 FNYEAQ, per germline (reference sequence). CDR3 nucleotides: TGTGCTAGCAGCACAGGGGCGGGGGGGTCGGAGACCCAGTACTTC. It translates to CASSTGAGGSETQYF.

J is TRBJ2-1 and V is TRBV27; weak D call: TRBD1 (6 bases). The CDR3 covers 16 residues. Trimming left V 3 bases short and J 5 bases short, with 17 bases between. Germline assignment: CDR1 MNHEY and CDR2 SMNVEV (reference sequence). The CDR3 spells CASSFLPGQLHNEQFF. The CDR3 DNA follows: TGTGCCAGCAGTTTCCTTCCCGGACAGCTCCACAATGAGCAGTTCTTC.

The chain recombines TRBV30 with TRBJ1-5; D perhaps matches TRBD1 (5 bases). V was pared by 2 bases and J by 2 bases, with 10 bases between. Looked up from germline, CDR1 is GTSNPN and CDR2 is SVGIG (reference sequence). The CDR3 runs to 14 residues. In DNA, the CDR3 is TGTGCCTGGAGTAGTGTAGGGGGCAATCAGCCCCAGCATTTT. Amino acid sequence: CAWSSVGGNQPQHF.

The chain couples TRBV30 to TRBJ2-2, with D unresolved. The CDR3 totals 12 residues. Germline V gives CDR1 GTSNPN, CDR2 SVGIG (reference sequence). V was clipped by 3 bases and J by 6 bases, with 8 bases between them. CDR3 DNA sequence: TGTGCCTGGAGAGTTGGTGCCGGGGAGCTGTTTTTT. It translates to CAWRVGAGELFF.

This chain connects TRBV5-6 to TRBJ1-6; D is uncertain. Per the germline V gene, CDR1 is SGHDT and CDR2 is YYEEEE. This CDR3 has 14 residues. Trimming shortened V by 6 bases and J by 4 bases, and 11 bases separated the two germline ends. CDR3 DNA: TGTGCCAGCACCACCAGCTTATATAATTCACCCCTCCACTTT. Translation gives CASTTSLYNSPLHF.

The chain recombines TRBV6-2 or TRBV6-3 with TRBJ1-5, with no clear D. The V end was cut by 7 bases, the J end by 1 base, with 20 bases between. The germline CDR1 and CDR2 sequences are MNHEY and SVGEGT. The CDR3 has 17 residues. DNA for the CDR3: TGTGCCAGCACTTCCCTCGGGCTGGGGAAAAGCAATCAGCCCCAGCATTTT. Its translation is CASTSLGLGKSNQPQHF.

This clonotype was detected only a few times. The rearrangement uses TRBV29-1 and TRBJ2-3, with a possible D match to TRBD1 (6 bases). The length of the CDR3 is 14 residues. Trimming left V 2 bases short and J 1 base short, with 10 bases between. The V gene's germline CDR1 is SQVTM and CDR2 ANQGSEA. CDR3 sequence (DNA): TGCAGCGTTGAAACAGGGATTCGCACAGATACGCAGTATTTT. It codes for CSVETGIRTDTQYF.

This clonotype counts as medium-sized. The chain combines TRBV5-6 with TRBJ2-3; D is ambiguous. Germline loops: CDR1 SGHDT, CDR2 YYEEEE. The CDR3 is made up of 13 amino acids. Trimming left V 0 bases short and J 4 bases short, with 6 bases between. Here the CDR3 DNA reads TGTGCCAGCAGCTTGGCCGCTGCAGATACGCAGTATTTT. Translating gives CASSLAAADTQYF.

This rearrangement joins TRBV12-3 or TRBV12-4 to TRBJ2-1; D gene unclear. V was shortened by 7 bases and J by 9 bases, with 28 bases between the two germline ends. This CDR3 region has 17 residues. Here the CDR3 DNA reads TGTGCCAGCAACCTTCGACTTAGCCGAGGCCGAGGTGGTGAGCAGTTCTTC. Its protein product is CASNLRLSRGRGGEQFF.

The chain couples TRBV29-1 to TRBJ1-2, with D perhaps matching TRBD1 (5 bases). The CDR3 has 11 residues. The V gene's germline CDR1 is SQVTM and CDR2 ANQGSEA. Trimming stripped 5 bases from V and 4 bases from J, with 8 bases between. The CDR3 DNA is TGCAGCGTTTCGACAGTCTATGGCTACACCTTC. Translation gives CSVSTVYGYTF. Looking up the rest from reference TRBV29-1 and TRBJ1-2 gives the full variable domain: SAVISQKPSRDICQRGTSLTIQCQVDSQVTMMFWYRQQPGQSLTLIATANQGSEATYESGFVIDKFPISRPNLTFSTLTVSNMSPEDSSIYLCSVSTVYGYTFGSGTRLTVV.

The chain uses TRBV25-1 and TRBJ2-6; D may be TRBD2 (6 bases). The germline V gene has CDR1 MGHDK and CDR2 SYGVNS. V was clipped by 3 bases and J by 0 bases, with 18 bases between them. The CDR3 contains 19 residues. The DNA of the CDR3 is TGTGCCAGCAGTGACGGCGCGGGGCGCAATCCCTCTGGGGCCAACGTCCTGACTTTC. Protein: CASSDGAGRNPSGANVLTF. The full variable domain, in which reference TRBV25-1 and TRBJ2-6 provide the parts outside the CDR3, is EADIYQTPRYLVIGTGKKITLECSQTMGHDKMYWYQQDPGMELHLIHYSYGVNSTEKGDLSSESTVSRIRTEHFPLTLESARPSHTSQYLCASSDGAGRNPSGANVLTFGAGSRLTVL.

The chain combines TRBV6-6 with TRBJ1-2; 11 nucleotides align to TRBD1. CDR1 and CDR2 (germline): MNHNY, SVGAGI (reference sequence). With V trimmed by 4 bases and J by 4 bases, 5 bases remained unmatched. This CDR3 has 15 amino acids. The CDR3: CASSSDRGLGYGYTF. In nucleotides, the CDR3 is TGTGCCAGCAGTTCGGACAGGGGGCTCGGCTATGGCTACACCTTC.

The chain recombines TRBV6-2 or TRBV6-3 with TRBJ2-1, with 8 positions matching TRBD2. Unmatched junction bases numbered 8, after V lost 4 bases and J lost 0 bases. Germline values: CDR1 MNHEY, CDR2 SVGEGT. CDR3 size: 17 residues. DNA of the CDR3: TGTGCCAGCAGTTCCCCTAGCGGGTTAAGCTCCTACAATGAGCAGTTCTTC. It is translated as CASSSPSGLSSYNEQFF.

This clonotype was counted once. The CDR3, as DNA: TGTGCCTGGAGTGCGGGGGGGCGGAATGAGCAGTTCTTC. Protein sequence: CAWSAGGRNEQFF. The chain carries TRBV30 and TRBJ2-1, with 8 bases matching TRBD2. This CDR3 contains 13 residues. After removal of 1 base from V and 7 bases from J, the junction contained 3 bases not matched to a gene. Per germline, CDR1 GTSNPN and CDR2 SVGIG (reference sequence).

The CDR3 loop reads CSAAQGANYGYTF. DNA for the CDR3: TGCAGTGCTGCACAGGGCGCTAACTATGGCTACACCTTC. This rearrangement joins TRBV20-1 to TRBJ1-2, with D possibly being TRBD1 (6 bases). Germline CDR1 DFQATT, CDR2 SNEGSKA (reference sequence). Trimming cost V 5 bases and J 0 bases, with 10 bases left between them. The CDR3 loop spans 13 amino acids.

This clonotype was observed a handful of times. The gene calls are TRBV30 and TRBJ1-5, with a tentative D call TRBD1 (6 bases). The length of the CDR3 is 13 residues. V dropped 2 bases and J dropped 4 bases, with 9 bases sitting between them. Germline V lookup: CDR1 GTSNPN, CDR2 SVGIG (reference sequence). CDR3 DNA sequence: TGTGCCTGGAGTCATAGGGGGAATCAGCCCCAGCATTTT. It encodes CAWSHRGNQPQHF. Combining the CDR3 with reference TRBV30 and TRBJ1-5 gives the whole variable domain SQTIHQWPATLVQPVGSPLSLECTVEGTSNPNLYWYRQAAGRGLQLLFYSVGIGQISSEVPQNLSASRPQDRQFILSSKKLLLSDSGFYLCAWSHRGNQPQHFGDGTRLSIL.